The T cell receptor beta chain under discussion was sequenced for a study of beta chain features in type 1 diabetes. Expressed TCRB transcripts were sequenced after all isolated RNA was converted to cDNA. Sequencing used immunoSEQ multiplex PCR; TCRdb keeps in-frame clones, though not all of them. The table shows about 640,000 clones, with around 12% occurring only once. Remarks on this clone: The antigen is undetermined.

Findings and limits, study-wide: Type 1 diabetes patients showed a moderate but significant shortening of TCRB CDR3s in all four CD4+ subsets.

V was shortened by 5 bases and J by 2 bases, with 10 bases between the two germline ends. This CDR3 is built from 14 residues. The V gene's germline CDR1 is SEHNR and CDR2 FQNEAQ (reference sequence). The chain is built from TRBV7-9 and TRBJ2-4, with D maybe TRBD1 (5 bases). The material sequenced was naive CD4+ T cells from blood. The sequence came from a man aged 30 to 39 with type 1 diabetes. This CDR3 reads CASSPRETKNIQYF. For the CDR3, the DNA is TGTGCCAGCAGCCCCAGGGAAACCAAAAACATTCAGTACTTC.